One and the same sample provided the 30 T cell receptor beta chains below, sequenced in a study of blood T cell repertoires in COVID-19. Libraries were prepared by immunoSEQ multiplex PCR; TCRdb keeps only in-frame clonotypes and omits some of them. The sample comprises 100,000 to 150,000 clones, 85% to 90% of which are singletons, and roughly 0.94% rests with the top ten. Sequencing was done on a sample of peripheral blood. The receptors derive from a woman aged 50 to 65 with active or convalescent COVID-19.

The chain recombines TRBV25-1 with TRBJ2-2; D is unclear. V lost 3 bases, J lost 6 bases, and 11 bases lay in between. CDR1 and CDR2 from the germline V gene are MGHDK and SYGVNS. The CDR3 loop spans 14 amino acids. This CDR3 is CASSEPVVAGELFF. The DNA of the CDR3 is TGTGCCAGCAGTGAGCCCGTAGTAGCCGGGGAGCTGTTTTTT.

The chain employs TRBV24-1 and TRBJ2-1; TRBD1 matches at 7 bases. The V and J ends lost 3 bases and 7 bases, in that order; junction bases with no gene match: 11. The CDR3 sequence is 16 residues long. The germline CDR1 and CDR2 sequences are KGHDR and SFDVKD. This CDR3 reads CATSDTTGAPRNEQFF. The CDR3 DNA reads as TGTGCCACCAGTGATACTACAGGGGCCCCTAGGAATGAGCAGTTCTTC.

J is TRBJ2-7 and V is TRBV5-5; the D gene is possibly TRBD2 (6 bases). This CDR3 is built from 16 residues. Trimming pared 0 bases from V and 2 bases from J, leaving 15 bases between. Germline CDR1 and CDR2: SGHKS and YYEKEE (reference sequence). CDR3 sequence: CASSLAGGWGAYEQYF. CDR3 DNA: TGTGCCAGCAGCTTGGCCGGAGGGTGGGGGGCCTACGAGCAGTACTTC.

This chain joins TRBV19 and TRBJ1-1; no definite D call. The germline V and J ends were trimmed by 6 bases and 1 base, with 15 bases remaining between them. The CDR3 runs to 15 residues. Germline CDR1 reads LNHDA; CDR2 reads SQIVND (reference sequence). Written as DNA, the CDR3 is TGTGCCAGTAGAATCCCCTGGCGCGGGAACACTGAAGCTTTCTTT. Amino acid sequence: CASRIPWRGNTEAFF.

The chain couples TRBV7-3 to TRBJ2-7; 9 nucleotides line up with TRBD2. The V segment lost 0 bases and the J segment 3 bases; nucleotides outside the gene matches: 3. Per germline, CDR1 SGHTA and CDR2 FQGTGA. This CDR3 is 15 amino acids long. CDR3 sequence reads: CASSLTAGGGYEQYF. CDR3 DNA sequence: TGTGCCAGCAGCTTAACGGCGGGAGGGGGCTACGAGCAGTACTTC.

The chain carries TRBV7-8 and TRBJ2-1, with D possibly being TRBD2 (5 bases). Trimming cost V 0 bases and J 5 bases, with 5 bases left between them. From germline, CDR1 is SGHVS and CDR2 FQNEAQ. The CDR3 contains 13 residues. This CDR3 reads CASSLALDNEQFF. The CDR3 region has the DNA TGTGCCAGCAGCTTAGCACTAGACAATGAGCAGTTCTTC. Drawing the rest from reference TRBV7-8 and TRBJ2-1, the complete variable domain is GAGVSQSPRYKVAKRGQDVALRCDPISGHVSLFWYQQALGQGPEFLTYFQNEAQLDKSGLPSDRFFAERPEGSVSTLKIQRTQQEDSAVYLCASSLALDNEQFFGPGTRLTVL.

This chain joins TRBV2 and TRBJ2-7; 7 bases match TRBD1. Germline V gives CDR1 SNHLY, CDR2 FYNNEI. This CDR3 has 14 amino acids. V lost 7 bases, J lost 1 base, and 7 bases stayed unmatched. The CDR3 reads CASTSQGVSYEQYF. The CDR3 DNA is TGTGCCAGCACGAGCCAGGGGGTTTCCTACGAGCAGTACTTC.

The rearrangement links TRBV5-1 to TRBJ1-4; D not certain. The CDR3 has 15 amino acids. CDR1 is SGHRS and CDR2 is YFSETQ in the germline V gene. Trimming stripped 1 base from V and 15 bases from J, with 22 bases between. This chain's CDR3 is CASSLNLRAPRRVFF. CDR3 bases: TGCGCCAGCAGCTTGAACCTCCGGGCCCCCAGGCGGGTGTTTTTT.

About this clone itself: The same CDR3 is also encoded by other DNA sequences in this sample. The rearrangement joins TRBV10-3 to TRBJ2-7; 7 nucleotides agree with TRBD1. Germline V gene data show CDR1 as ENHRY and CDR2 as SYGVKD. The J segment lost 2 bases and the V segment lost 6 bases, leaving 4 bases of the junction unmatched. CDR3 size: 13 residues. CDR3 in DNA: TGTGCCATCAGCCCCGGGACAGCCTACGAGCAGTACTTC. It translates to CAISPGTAYEQYF.

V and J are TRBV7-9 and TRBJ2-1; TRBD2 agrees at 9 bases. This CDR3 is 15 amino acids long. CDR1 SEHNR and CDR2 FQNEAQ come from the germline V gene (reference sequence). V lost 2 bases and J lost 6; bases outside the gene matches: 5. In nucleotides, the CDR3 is TGTGCCAGCAGCTTATTGGGACTAGCCATCAATGAGCAGTTCTTC. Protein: CASSLLGLAINEQFF.

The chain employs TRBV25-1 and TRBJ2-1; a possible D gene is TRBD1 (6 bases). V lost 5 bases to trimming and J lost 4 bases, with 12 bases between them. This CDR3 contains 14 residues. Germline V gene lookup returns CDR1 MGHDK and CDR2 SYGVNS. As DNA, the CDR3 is TGTGCCAGCAGTCTTCCAGACAGGTACAATGAGCAGTTCTTC. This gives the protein CASSLPDRYNEQFF.

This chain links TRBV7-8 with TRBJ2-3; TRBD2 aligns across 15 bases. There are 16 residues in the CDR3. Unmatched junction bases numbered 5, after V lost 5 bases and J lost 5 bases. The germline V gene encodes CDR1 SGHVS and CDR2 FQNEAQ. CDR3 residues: CASSGTSGRFGDTQYF. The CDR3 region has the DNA TGTGCCAGCAGCGGGACTAGCGGGAGGTTTGGAGATACGCAGTATTTT.

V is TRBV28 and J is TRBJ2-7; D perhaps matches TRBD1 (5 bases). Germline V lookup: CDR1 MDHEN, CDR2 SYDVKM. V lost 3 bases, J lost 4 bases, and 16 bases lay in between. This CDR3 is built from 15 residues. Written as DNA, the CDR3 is TGTGCCAGCAGTTTCCAAGGGGCGCCTGGGTACGAGCAGTACTTC. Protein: CASSFQGAPGYEQYF.

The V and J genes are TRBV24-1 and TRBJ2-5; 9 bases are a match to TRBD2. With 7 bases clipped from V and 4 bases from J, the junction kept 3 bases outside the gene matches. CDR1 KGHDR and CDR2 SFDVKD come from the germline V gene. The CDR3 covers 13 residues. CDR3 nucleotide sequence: TGTGCCACCAGCGATAGCGGGAGAGAGACCCAGTACTTC. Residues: CATSDSGRETQYF.

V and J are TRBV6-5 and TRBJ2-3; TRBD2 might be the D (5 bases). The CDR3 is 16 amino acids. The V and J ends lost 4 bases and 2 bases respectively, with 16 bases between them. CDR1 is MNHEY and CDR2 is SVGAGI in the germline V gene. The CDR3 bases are TGTGCCAGCAGTTTTTCTAGCAGCCCTCTCACAGATACGCAGTATTTT. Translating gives CASSFSSSPLTDTQYF.

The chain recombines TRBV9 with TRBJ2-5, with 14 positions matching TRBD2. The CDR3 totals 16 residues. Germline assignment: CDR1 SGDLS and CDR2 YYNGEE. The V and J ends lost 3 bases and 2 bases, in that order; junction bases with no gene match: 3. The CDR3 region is CASSERLAGGQETQYF. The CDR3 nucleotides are TGTGCCAGCAGCGAGAGACTAGCGGGAGGGCAAGAGACCCAGTACTTC.

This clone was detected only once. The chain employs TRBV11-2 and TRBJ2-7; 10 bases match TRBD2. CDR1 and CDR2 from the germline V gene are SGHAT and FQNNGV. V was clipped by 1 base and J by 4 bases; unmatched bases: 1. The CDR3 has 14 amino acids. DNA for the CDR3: TGTGCCAGCAGCTTAGCTAGCGGGAGTTACGAGCAGTACTTC. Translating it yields CASSLASGSYEQYF. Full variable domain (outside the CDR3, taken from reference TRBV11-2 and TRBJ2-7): EAGVAQSPRYKIIEKRQSVAFWCNPISGHATLYWYQQILGQGPKLLIQFQNNGVVDDSQLPKDRFSAERLKGVDSTLKIQPAKLEDSAVYLCASSLASGSYEQYFGPGTRLTVT.

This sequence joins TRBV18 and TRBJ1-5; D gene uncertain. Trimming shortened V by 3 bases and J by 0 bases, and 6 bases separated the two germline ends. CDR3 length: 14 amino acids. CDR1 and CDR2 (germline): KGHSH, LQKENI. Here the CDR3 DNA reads TGTGCCAGCTCACCCTTTTATAGCAATCAGCCCCAGCATTTT. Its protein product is CASSPFYSNQPQHF.

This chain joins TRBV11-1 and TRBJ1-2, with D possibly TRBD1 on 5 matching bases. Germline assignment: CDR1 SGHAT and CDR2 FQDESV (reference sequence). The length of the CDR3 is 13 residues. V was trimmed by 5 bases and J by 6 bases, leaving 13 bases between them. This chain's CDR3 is CASSLQGRNGYTF. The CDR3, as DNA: TGTGCCAGCAGCCTGCAGGGTCGGAATGGCTACACCTTC.

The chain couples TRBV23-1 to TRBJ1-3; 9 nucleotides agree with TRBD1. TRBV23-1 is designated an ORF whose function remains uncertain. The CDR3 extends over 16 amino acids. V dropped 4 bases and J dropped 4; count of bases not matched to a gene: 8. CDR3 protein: CASSPPGTGYGNTIYF. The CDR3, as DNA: TGCGCCAGCAGTCCTCCCGGGACAGGGTACGGAAACACCATATATTTT.

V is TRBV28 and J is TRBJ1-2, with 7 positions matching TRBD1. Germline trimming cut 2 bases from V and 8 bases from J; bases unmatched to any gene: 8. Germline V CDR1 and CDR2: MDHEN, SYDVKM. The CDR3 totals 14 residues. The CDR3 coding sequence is TGTGCCAGCAGTTTAACCGGGACAGCCCTCGGCTACACCTTC. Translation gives CASSLTGTALGYTF.

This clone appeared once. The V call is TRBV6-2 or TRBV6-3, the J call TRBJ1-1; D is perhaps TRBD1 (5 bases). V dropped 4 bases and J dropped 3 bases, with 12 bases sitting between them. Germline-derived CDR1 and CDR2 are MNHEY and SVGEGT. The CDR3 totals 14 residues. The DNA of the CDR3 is TGTGCCAGCAGTTCCGTGGGGGGGTACACTGAAGCTTTCTTT. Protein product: CASSSVGGYTEAFF.

The CDR3 reads CASSRNRGSYEQYF. The CDR3 DNA follows: TGTGCCAGCAGCCGCAACAGGGGGTCCTACGAGCAGTACTTC. The chain couples TRBV11-2 to TRBJ2-7, with 8 positions matching TRBD1. This CDR3 region has 14 residues. Germline CDR1 is SGHAT and CDR2 is FQNNGV. After removal of 5 bases from V and 1 base from J, the junction contained 4 bases not matched to a gene.

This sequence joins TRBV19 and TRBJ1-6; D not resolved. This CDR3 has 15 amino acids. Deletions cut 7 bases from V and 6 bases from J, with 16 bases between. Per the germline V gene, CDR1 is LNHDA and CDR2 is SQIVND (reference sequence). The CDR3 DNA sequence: TGTGCCAGTACCGAATCGGGGAGGACTAATTCACCCCTCCACTTT. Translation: CASTESGRTNSPLHF.

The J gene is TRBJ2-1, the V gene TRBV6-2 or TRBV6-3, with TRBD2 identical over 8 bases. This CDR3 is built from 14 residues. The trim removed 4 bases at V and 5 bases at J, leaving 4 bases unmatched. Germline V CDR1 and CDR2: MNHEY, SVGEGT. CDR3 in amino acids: CASSFLAGDNEQFF. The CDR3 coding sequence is TGTGCCAGCAGTTTCCTAGCGGGTGACAATGAGCAGTTCTTC.

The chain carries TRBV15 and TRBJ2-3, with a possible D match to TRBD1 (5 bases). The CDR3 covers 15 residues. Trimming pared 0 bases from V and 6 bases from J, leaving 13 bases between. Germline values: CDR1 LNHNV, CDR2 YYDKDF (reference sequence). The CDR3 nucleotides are TGTGCCACCAGCAGAGATAGTGGGGCGACCGATACGCAGTATTTT. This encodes CATSRDSGATDTQYF.

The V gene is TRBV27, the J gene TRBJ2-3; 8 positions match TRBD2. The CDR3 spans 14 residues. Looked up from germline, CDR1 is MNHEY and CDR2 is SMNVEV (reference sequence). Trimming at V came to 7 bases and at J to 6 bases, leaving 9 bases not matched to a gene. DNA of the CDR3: TGTGCCAGCACGCGGGGGCGGGGGGCGGATACGCAGTATTTT. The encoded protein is CASTRGRGADTQYF.

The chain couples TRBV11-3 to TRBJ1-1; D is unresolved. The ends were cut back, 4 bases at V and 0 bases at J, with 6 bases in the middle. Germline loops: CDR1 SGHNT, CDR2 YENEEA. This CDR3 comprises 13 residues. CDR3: CASSSGLNTEAFF. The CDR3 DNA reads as TGTGCCAGCAGCTCAGGATTGAACACTGAAGCTTTCTTT. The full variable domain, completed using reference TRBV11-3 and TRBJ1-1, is EAGVVQSPRYKIIEKKQPVAFWCNPISGHNTLYWYLQNLGQGPELLIRYENEEAVDDSQLPKDRFSAERLKGVDSTLKIQPAELGDSAVYLCASSSGLNTEAFFGQGTRLTVV.

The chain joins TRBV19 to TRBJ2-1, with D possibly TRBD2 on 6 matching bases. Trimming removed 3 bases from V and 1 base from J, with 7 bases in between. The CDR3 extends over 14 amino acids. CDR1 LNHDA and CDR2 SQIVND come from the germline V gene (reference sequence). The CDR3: CASSIGTSYNEQFF. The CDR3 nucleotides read TGTGCCAGTAGTATTGGGACTTCCTACAATGAGCAGTTCTTC.

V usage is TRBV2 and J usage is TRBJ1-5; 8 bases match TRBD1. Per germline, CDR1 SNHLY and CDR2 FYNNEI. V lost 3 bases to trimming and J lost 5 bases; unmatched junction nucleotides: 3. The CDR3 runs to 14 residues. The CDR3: CASSEWDRYQPQHF. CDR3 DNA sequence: TGTGCCAGCAGTGAGTGGGACAGGTATCAGCCCCAGCATTTT.